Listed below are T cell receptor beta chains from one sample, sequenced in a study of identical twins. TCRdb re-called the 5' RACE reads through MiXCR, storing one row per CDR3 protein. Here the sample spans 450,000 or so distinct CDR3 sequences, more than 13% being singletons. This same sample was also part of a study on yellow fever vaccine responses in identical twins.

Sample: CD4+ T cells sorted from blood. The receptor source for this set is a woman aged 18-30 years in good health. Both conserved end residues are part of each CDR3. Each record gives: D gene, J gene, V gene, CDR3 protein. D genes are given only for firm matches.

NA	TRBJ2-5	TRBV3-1	CASSQDHRAPLTQYF
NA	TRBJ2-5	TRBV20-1	CSARSAMVQETQYF
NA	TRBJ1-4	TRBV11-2	CASSSSLGSEKLFF
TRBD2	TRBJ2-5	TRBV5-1	CASSFTVAGGQETQYF
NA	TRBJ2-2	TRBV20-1	CSARPQGLRNTGELFF
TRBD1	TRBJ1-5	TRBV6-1	CASRDSPNQPQHF
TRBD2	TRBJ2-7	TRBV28	CASTLVGLAGADEQYF
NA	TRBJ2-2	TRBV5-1	CASSLARGQVPNTGELFF
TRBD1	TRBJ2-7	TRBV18	CASSPRTGFEQYF
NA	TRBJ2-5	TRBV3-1	CASSQVVGETQYF
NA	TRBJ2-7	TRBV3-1	CASSQGLTGPNSYEQYF
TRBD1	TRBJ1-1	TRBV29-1	CSARGQGFNTEAFF
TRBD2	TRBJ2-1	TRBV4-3	CASSQGVSSGFYNEQFF
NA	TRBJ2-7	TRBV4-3	CASSQDHRVGEQYF
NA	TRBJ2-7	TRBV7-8	CASSLSRLGTYEQYF
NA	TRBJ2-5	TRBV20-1	CSATYGPDETQYF
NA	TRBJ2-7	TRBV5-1	CASSLSTILYEQYF
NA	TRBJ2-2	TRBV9	CASSVRSGLITGELFF
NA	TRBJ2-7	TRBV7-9	CASSLLGGQGEQYF
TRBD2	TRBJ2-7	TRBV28	CASSGGGGSYEQYF
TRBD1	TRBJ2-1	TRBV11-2	CASSQGQVSYNEQFF
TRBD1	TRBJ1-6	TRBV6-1	CASTNRDRDNSPLHF
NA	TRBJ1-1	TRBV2	CAQRDMNTEAFF
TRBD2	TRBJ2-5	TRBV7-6	CASGGLAGVETQYF
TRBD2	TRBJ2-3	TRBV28	CATPRGTSETTDTQYF
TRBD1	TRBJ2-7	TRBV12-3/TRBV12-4	CASSLAGTGDVQYF
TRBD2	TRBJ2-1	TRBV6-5	CASSYSMAGGYNEQFF
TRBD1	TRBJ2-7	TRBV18	CASSPGTANYEQYF
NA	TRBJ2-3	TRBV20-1	CSAPLSYSNTDTQYF
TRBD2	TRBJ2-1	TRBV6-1	CASSPWGGAGGRGNEQFF
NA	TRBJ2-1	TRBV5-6	CASSIRPSSYNEQFF
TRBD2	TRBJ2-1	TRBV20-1	CSARVSGAHSYNEQFF
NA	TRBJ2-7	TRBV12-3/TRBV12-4	CASNWRQPEQYF